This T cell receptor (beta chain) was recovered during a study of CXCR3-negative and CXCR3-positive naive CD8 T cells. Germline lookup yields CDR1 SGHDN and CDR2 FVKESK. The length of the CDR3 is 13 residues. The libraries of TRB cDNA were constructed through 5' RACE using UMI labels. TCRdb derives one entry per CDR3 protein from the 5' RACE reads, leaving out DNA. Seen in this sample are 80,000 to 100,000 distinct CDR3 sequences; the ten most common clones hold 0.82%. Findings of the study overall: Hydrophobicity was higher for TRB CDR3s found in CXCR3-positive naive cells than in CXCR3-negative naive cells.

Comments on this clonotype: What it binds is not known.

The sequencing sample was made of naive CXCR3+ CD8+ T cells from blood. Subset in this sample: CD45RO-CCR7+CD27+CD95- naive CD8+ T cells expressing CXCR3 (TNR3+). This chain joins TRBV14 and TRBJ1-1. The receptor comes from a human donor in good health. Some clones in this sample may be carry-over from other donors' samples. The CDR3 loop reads CASSRLENTEAFF.